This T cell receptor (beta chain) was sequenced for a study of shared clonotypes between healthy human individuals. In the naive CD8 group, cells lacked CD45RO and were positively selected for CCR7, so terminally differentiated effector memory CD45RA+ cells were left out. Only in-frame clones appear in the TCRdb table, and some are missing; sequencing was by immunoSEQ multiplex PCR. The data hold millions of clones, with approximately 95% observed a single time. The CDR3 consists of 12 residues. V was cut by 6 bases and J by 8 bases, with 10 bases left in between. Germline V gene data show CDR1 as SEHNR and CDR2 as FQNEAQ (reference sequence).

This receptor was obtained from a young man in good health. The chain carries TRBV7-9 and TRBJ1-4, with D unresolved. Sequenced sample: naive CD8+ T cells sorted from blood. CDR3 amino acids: CASSYEDEKLFF. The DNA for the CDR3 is TGTGCCAGCAGTTACGAAGACGAAAAACTGTTTTTT.